This T cell receptor (beta chain) was retrieved from a study of metastatic and nonmetastatic thyroid tumors. On the study more broadly: The study looked at repertoires side by side in blood and in tumor or nodule tissue from malignant and benign thyroid patients.

CDR1 GTSNPN and CDR2 SVGIG come from the germline V gene (reference sequence). V lost 5 bases, J lost 3 bases, and 16 bases lay in between. The CDR3 runs 14 residues. This clone was seen more than once but under ten times. Its target is not known. Original analysis: The distant-metastasis classifier for papillary thyroid cancer was built from CDR3 differences across clinicopathological groups. TCRdb reanalyzed the PCR reads via MiXCR. The V and J calls were not made by the authors but by TCRdb's processing. The sample records about 16,000 clones, under 30% being singletons. Study results and limitations: It was reported that TCR beta diversity was significantly higher in malignant thyroid tumors than benign nodules, in blood and tumor.

Patients were all untreated before their thyroid surgery. This sequence was found in a female donor with papillary thyroid cancer or a benign thyroid nodule (not recorded which). Some clones in this sample may be carry-over from other donors' samples. The sample was adjacent normal tissue. The chain is built from TRBV30 and TRBJ1-2; D call uncertain. In DNA form, the CDR3 reads TGTGCCTGGGCCCCATCCGGACGGTACTATGGCTACACCTTC. Protein sequence: CAWAPSGRYYGYTF.